This T cell receptor (beta chain) comes out of a study of blood T cell repertoires in COVID-19. Overall study context: Sites across the United States, Italy and Spain contributed samples from acute and convalescent COVID-19. The analysed material was cDNA or gDNA that came from T cells, B-cell-depleted T cells, or PBMCs.

The germline V gene encodes CDR1 KGHSH and CDR2 LQKENI. The CDR3 is 17 residues long. V was clipped by 6 bases and J by 0 bases, with 15 bases between them. Original processing methods: It was from reference gene primer amplification that nucleated cell counts were estimated. Profiling relied on immunoSEQ multiplex PCR, and the TCRdb table lists in-frame clones only, not all of them. The V and J calls and the clone size are those of that table, but D and trimming were determined from the DNA. The table includes tens of thousands of clones, 65% to 85% detected once. The chain carries TRBV18 and TRBJ2-6, with D tentatively TRBD1 (6 bases). This sequence originates from a man aged 55 to 69 with acute or convalescent COVID-19. Material for sequencing was peripheral blood. The CDR3 loop reads CASSPGTHSSGANVLTF. For the CDR3, the DNA is TGTGCCAGCTCGCCCGGGACACACAGCTCTGGGGCCAACGTCCTGACTTTC.